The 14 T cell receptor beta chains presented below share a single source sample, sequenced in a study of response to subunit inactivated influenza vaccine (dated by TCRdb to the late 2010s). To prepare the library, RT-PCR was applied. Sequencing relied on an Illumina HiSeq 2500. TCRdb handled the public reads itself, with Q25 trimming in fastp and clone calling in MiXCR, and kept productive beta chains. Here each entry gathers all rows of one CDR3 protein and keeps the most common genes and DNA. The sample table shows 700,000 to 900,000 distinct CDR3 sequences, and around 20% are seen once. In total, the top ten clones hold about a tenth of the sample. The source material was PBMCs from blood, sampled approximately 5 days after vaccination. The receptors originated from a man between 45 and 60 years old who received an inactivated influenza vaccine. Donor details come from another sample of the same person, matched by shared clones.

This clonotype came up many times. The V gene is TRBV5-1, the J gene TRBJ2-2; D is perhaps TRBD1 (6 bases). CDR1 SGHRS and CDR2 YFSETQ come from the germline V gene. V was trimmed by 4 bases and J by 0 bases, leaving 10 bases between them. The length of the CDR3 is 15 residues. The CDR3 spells CASSAGQTNTGELFF. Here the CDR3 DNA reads TGCGCCAGCAGCGCCGGACAGACGAACACCGGGGAGCTGTTTTTT.

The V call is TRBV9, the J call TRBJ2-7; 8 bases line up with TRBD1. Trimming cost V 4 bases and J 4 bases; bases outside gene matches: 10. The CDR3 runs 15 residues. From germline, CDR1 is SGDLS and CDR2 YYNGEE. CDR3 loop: CASSLGAGGGYEQYF. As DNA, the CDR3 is TGTGCCAGCAGCCTAGGGGCAGGGGGCGGGTACGAGCAGTACTTC.

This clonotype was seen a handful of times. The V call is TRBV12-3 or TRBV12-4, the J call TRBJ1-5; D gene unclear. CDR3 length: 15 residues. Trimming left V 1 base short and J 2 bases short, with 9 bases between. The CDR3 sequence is CASSLGLTRNQPQHF. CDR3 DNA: TGTGCCAGCAGTTTAGGTCTGACCCGCAATCAGCCCCAGCATTTT.

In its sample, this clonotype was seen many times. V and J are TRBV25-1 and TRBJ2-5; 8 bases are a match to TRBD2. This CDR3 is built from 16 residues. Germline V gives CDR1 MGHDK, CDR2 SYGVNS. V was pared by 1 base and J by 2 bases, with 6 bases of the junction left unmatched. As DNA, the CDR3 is TGTGCCAGCAGTGAATTAGGTAGCGGGACACAAGAGACCCAGTACTTC. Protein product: CASSELGSGTQETQYF.

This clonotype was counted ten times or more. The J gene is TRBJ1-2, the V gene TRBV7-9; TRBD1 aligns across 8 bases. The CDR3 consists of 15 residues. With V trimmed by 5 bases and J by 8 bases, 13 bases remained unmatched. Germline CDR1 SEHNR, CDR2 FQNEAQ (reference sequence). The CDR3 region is CASSPRGRGSWGYTF. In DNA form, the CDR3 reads TGTGCCAGCAGCCCCAGGGGGCGCGGGTCTTGGGGCTACACCTTC.

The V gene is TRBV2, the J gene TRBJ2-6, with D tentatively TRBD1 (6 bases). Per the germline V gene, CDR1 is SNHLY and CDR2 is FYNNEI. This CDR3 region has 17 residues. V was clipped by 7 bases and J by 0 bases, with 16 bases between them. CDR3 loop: CASKRTEISSGANVLTF. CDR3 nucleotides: TGTGCCAGCAAGAGGACAGAAATTAGCTCTGGGGCCAACGTCCTGACTTTC.

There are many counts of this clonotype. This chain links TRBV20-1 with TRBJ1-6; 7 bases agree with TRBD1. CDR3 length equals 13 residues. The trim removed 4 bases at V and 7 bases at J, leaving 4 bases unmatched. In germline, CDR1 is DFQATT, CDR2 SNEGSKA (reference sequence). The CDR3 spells CSAIPGQNSPLHF. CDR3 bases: TGCAGTGCTATACCGGGACAGAATTCACCCCTCCACTTT.

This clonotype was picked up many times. In DNA form, the CDR3 reads TGCGCCAGCAGCTTACAGGGCGGGGAGCAGTACTTC. This translates into CASSLQGGEQYF. The chain employs TRBV5-1 and TRBJ2-7; tentative D call: TRBD1 (6 bases). The ends were cut back, 2 bases at V and 7 bases at J, with 10 bases in the middle. From germline, CDR1 is SGHRS and CDR2 YFSETQ. The CDR3 contains 12 residues. Together with reference TRBV5-1 and TRBJ2-7, the CDR3 gives the full variable domain: KAGVTQTPRYLIKTRGQQVTLSCSPISGHRSVSWYQQTPGQGLQFLFEYFSETQRNKGNFPGRFSGRQFSNSRSEMNVSTLELGDSALYLCASSLQGGEQYFGPGTRLTVT.

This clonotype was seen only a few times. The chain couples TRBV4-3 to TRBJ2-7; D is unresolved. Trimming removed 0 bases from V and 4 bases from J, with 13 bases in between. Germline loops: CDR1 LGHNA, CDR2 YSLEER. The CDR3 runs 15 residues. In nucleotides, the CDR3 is TGCGCCAGCAGCCAAGAACAAAGGGCCACTTACGAGCAGTACTTC. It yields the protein CASSQEQRATYEQYF.

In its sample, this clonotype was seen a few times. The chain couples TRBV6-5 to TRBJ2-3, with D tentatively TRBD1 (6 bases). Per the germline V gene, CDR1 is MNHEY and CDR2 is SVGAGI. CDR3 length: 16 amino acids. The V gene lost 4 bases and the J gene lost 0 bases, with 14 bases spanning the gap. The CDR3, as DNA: TGTGCCAGCAGTTCGGACAGTAAGATCAGCACAGATACGCAGTATTTT. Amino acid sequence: CASSSDSKISTDTQYF.

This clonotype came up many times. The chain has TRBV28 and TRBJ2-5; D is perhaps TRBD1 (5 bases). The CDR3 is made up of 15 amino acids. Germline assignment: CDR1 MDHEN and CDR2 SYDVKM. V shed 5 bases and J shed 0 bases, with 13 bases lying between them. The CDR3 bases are TGTGCCAGCAGTACACCCCAGGGTTACCAAGAGACCCAGTACTTC. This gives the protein CASSTPQGYQETQYF. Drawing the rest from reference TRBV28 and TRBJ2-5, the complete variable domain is DVKVTQSSRYLVKRTGEKVFLECVQDMDHENMFWYRQDPGLGLRLIYFSYDVKMKEKGDIPEGYSVSREKKERFSLILESASTNQTSMYLCASSTPQGYQETQYFGPGTRLLVL.

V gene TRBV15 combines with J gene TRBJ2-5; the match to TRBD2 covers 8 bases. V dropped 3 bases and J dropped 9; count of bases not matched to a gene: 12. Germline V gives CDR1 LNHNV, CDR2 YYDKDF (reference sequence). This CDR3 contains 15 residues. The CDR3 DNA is TGTGCCACCAGCAGCAGTCGAGCGGGAGTTCTGGCCCAGTACTTC. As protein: CATSSSRAGVLAQYF.

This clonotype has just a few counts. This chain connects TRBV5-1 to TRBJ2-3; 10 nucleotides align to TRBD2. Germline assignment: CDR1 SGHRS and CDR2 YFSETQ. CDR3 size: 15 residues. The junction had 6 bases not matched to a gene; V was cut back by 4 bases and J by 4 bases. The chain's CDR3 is CASSLGLAVSDTQYF. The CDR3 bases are TGCGCCAGCAGCCTAGGACTAGCGGTCTCAGATACGCAGTATTTT.

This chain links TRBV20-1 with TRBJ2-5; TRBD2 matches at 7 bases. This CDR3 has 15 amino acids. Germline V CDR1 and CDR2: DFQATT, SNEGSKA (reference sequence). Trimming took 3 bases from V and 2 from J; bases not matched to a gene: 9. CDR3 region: CSARKGAGTQETQYF. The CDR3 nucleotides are TGCAGTGCTAGGAAAGGAGCGGGAACTCAAGAGACCCAGTACTTC.